What follows is one T cell receptor beta chain and its context. Its antigen is still unknown. The data are from a study of shared clonotypes between healthy human individuals. Across the whole study: There were three CD4 naive, three CD4 memory, two CD8 naive and one CD8 memory plates per donor. Study-wide results and limits: Four donors had roughly 5% of their naive CD4 clonotypes in common.

V lost 5 bases and J lost 4, with 15 bases in between. The CDR3 is 16 amino acids. CDR1 is SEHNR and CDR2 is FQNEAQ in the germline V gene (reference sequence). In the authors' methods: ImmunoSEQ sequences covered only the junction and lacked quality scores; filtering therefore differed. Some clones are missing from TCRdb's copy, which holds only in-frame ones; the method was immunoSEQ multiplex PCR. V, J and clone size were drawn from that table, and D and trimming were deduced from the DNA. The sample yields around 2.1 million clones, 95% seen once. The TCR sequence derives from a man aged 18 to 30 in good health. This sequence joins TRBV7-9 and TRBJ2-6; TRBD1 or TRBD2 may be the D gene (5 bases each). The sequenced sample consisted of naive CD4+ T cells sorted from blood. The subset here: CD45RA+ positively selected. The CDR3 DNA sequence: TGTGCCAGCAGCCCTCCGGGGCAGTTGGGGGCCAACGTCCTGACTTTC. It codes for CASSPPGQLGANVLTF.